These 29 T cell receptor beta chains were sequenced from one sample in a study of cytomegalovirus exposure and HLA in healthy donors. With 60 Vbeta and 13 Jbeta primers, the PCR was carried out. Repertoires were generated with immunoSEQ multiplex PCR, while TCRdb's copy carries only in-frame clones and drops some. This table holds roughly 150,000 clones, approximately 80% found once. Sequencing was performed on PBMCs. The receptors stem from a woman between 40 and 55 years old in good health and CMV-seropositive.

This chain uses TRBV5-1 with TRBJ2-1; 7 positions match TRBD2. CDR1 is SGHRS, CDR2 YFSETQ, per germline. The CDR3 is made up of 15 amino acids. V shed 0 bases, J shed 5 bases, and the junction held 5 bases outside the gene matches. CDR3 sequence: CASSLGAGDDNEQFF. Here the CDR3 DNA reads TGCGCCAGCAGCTTGGGCGCGGGAGATGACAATGAGCAGTTCTTC.

This clone was detected only a few times. For the CDR3, the DNA is TGCAGCGTTGAAGATGGGAGGGGTCCAGGTGAGTGGGAGCAGTACTTC. This sequence encodes CSVEDGRGPGEWEQYF. The chain links TRBV29-1 to TRBJ2-7, with TRBD2 matching over 7 bases. With 0 bases clipped from V and 7 bases from J, the junction kept 15 bases outside the gene matches. CDR1 SQVTM and CDR2 ANQGSEA come from the germline V gene. This CDR3 is 16 amino acids long.

This clone was recorded a few times. The chain couples TRBV6-6 to TRBJ1-1; D may be TRBD1 (6 bases). The CDR3 contains 14 residues. Germline V lookup: CDR1 MNHNY, CDR2 SVGAGI (reference sequence). Trimming pared 5 bases from V and 0 bases from J, leaving 10 bases between. CDR3 DNA sequence: TGTGCCAGCAGTATCACAGGGCTGAACACTGAAGCTTTCTTT. Translation: CASSITGLNTEAFF.

For this clone: The junction departs from the called germline gene at one end, perhaps through a read error. The chain employs TRBV29-1 and TRBJ2-3; 7 bases are a match to TRBD2. There are 14 residues in the CDR3. CDR1 and CDR2 from the germline V gene are SQVTM and ANQGSEA. The CDR3 nucleotides read TGTAGCGCTTGGGGAGGGAGGGCAGGCGATACGCAGTATTTT. It yields the protein CSAWGGRAGDTQYF.

The J gene is TRBJ2-3, the V gene TRBV5-1; TRBD2 might be the D (5 bases). Trimming removed 4 bases at V and 8 bases at J, with 14 bases between. Per germline, CDR1 SGHRS and CDR2 YFSETQ. CDR3 length: 13 amino acids. CDR3 residues: CASSEEAASTQYF. For the CDR3, the DNA is TGCGCCAGCAGCGAGGAGGCGGCGTCTACGCAGTATTTT.

The chain employs TRBV19 and TRBJ1-5; 7 positions agree with TRBD1. Germline V lookup: CDR1 LNHDA, CDR2 SQIVND (reference sequence). CDR3 length: 15 residues. V lost 3 bases to trimming and J lost 5 bases; unmatched junction nucleotides: 7. Written as DNA, the CDR3 is TGTGCCAGTAGTATCCTCGACAGGGAAGATCAGCCCCAGCATTTT. Translating gives CASSILDREDQPQHF.

Notes on this clone: Other nucleotide sequences in the sample specify the same CDR3. The chain recombines TRBV5-6 with TRBJ2-5, with 14 positions matching TRBD2. The CDR3 consists of 15 residues. Germline V lookup: CDR1 SGHDT, CDR2 YYEEEE. The junction had 2 bases not matched to a gene; V was cut back by 2 bases and J by 5 bases. DNA for the CDR3: TGTGCCAGCAGCTTAAGACTAGCGGGAGGGGAGACCCAGTACTTC. Amino acid sequence: CASSLRLAGGETQYF.

The V call is TRBV30, the J call TRBJ1-2; 7 bases are a match to TRBD1. V trimming: 3 bases; J trimming: 5 bases; junction bases outside the gene matches: 12. CDR3 size: 15 residues. Germline V gives CDR1 GTSNPN, CDR2 SVGIG (reference sequence). CDR3 protein: CAWRPSYTGVYGYTF. For the CDR3, the DNA is TGTGCCTGGAGGCCGAGTTATACAGGGGTTTATGGCTACACCTTC.

The rearrangement joins TRBV6-5 to TRBJ2-3; possible D gene TRBD1, 6 bases. The CDR3 totals 16 residues. Trimming left V 0 bases short and J 0 bases short, with 10 bases between. Germline lookup yields CDR1 MNHEY and CDR2 SVGAGI. CDR3 sequence reads: CASSYSARGSTDTQYF. In nucleotides, the CDR3 is TGTGCCAGCAGTTACTCGGCCAGGGGAAGCACAGATACGCAGTATTTT.

This chain connects TRBV11-2 to TRBJ2-3, with 9 bases aligning to TRBD2. There are 16 residues in the CDR3. V lost 5 bases, J lost 5 bases, and 11 bases stayed unmatched. CDR1 and CDR2 (germline): SGHAT, FQNNGV. CDR3 nucleotide sequence: TGTGCCAGCAGCCCGATGATAGCGGGAGCTTTAGATACGCAGTATTTT. This sequence encodes CASSPMIAGALDTQYF.

This clone was counted between two and nine times. V and J are TRBV7-6 and TRBJ1-3; D remains ambiguous. The germline gives CDR1 SGHVS, CDR2 FNYEAQ. This CDR3 region has 14 residues. V gave up 5 bases and J gave up 4 bases, with 12 bases separating them. The CDR3 is CASSPQHGGNTIYF. In DNA, the CDR3 is TGTGCCAGCAGCCCCCAACACGGGGGAAACACCATATATTTT.

The chain links TRBV14 to TRBJ2-6, with D tentatively TRBD1 (5 bases). V dropped 0 bases and J dropped 0 bases, with 9 bases sitting between them. Germline V lookup: CDR1 SGHDN, CDR2 FVKESK. The CDR3 sequence is 17 residues long. CDR3 in DNA: TGTGCCAGCAGCCAAGAGGGGCAGGCCTCTGGGGCCAACGTCCTGACTTTC. Translating it yields CASSQEGQASGANVLTF. The whole variable domain, filled in from reference TRBV14 and TRBJ2-6, reads EAGVTQFPSHSVIEKGQTVTLRCDPISGHDNLYWYRRVMGKEIKFLLHFVKESKQDESGMPNNRFLAERTGGTYSTLKVQPAELEDSGVYFCASSQEGQASGANVLTFGAGSRLTVL.

The rearrangement uses TRBV7-3 and TRBJ2-2; 8 nucleotides line up with TRBD2. The germline V gene encodes CDR1 SGHTA and CDR2 FQGTGA. The CDR3 spans 16 residues. V was clipped by 3 bases and J by 3 bases; unmatched bases: 6. The DNA of the CDR3 is TGTGCCAGCAGCTTGTCCCGAGCGGGAGACACCGGGGAGCTGTTTTTT. Translated, it gives CASSLSRAGDTGELFF.

The count of this clone is one. The chain is built from TRBV29-1 and TRBJ1-5; no definite D call. The germline V and J ends were trimmed by 7 bases and 0 bases, with 10 bases remaining between them. The CDR3 covers 13 residues. Germline lookup yields CDR1 SQVTM and CDR2 ANQGSEA. The CDR3 is CSAQTSSNQPQHF. The CDR3 DNA reads as TGCAGCGCCCAAACCAGTAGCAATCAGCCCCAGCATTTT. Drawing the rest from reference TRBV29-1 and TRBJ1-5, the complete variable domain is SAVISQKPSRDICQRGTSLTIQCQVDSQVTMMFWYRQQPGQSLTLIATANQGSEATYESGFVIDKFPISRPNLTFSTLTVSNMSPEDSSIYLCSAQTSSNQPQHFGDGTRLSIL.

V usage is TRBV7-9 and J usage is TRBJ1-5, with D unclear. The CDR3 contains 14 residues. Germline V gives CDR1 SEHNR, CDR2 FQNEAQ (reference sequence). The V gene lost 4 bases and the J gene lost 2 bases, with 9 bases spanning the gap. CDR3 DNA: TGTGCCAGCAGCTGGGCCAGACGCAATCAGCCCCAGCATTTT. Encoded protein: CASSWARRNQPQHF.

CDR3 sequence (DNA): TGCGCCAGCAGCCGAGATCCTCGCGGGGGGCGCTTTGAGACCCAGTACTTC. As protein: CASSRDPRGGRFETQYF. V is TRBV4-1 and J is TRBJ2-5; 8 positions match TRBD2. The germline CDR1 and CDR2 sequences are MGHRA and YSYEKL. The CDR3 has 17 amino acids. Germline trimming cut 4 bases from V and 5 bases from J; bases unmatched to any gene: 15.

The chain employs TRBV5-4 and TRBJ1-1; 10 bases match TRBD1. V was clipped by 3 bases and J by 4 bases; unmatched bases: 6. CDR3 length: 15 residues. Looked up from germline, CDR1 is SGHNT and CDR2 is YYREEE (reference sequence). CDR3 nucleotides: TGTGCCAGCAGCTCTCCGCGGACAGGGGGCACTGAAGCTTTCTTT. Its protein is CASSSPRTGGTEAFF.

V usage is TRBV5-1 and J usage is TRBJ2-7; the match to TRBD2 covers 8 bases. J lost 5 bases, V lost 0 bases, and 7 bases had no gene match. Germline V gene lookup returns CDR1 SGHRS and CDR2 YFSETQ. This CDR3 has 15 residues. The CDR3 bases are TGCGCCAGCAGCTTGGCCGGGGCGGGGGGCAACGAGCAGTACTTC. The encoded protein is CASSLAGAGGNEQYF.

The gene calls are TRBV6-1 and TRBJ2-7, with TRBD1 matching over 7 bases. Germline V CDR1 and CDR2: MNHNS, SASEGT. Losses at the gene ends were 5 bases for V and 2 bases for J; bases not matched to a gene: 6. This CDR3 spans 14 amino acids. CDR3 sequence reads: CASSLRDSTYEQYF. The CDR3 coding sequence is TGTGCCAGCAGTCTCAGGGACAGCACCTACGAGCAGTACTTC.

A few counts support this clone. This chain uses TRBV13 with TRBJ1-1; D remains ambiguous. V shed 4 bases and J shed 4 bases, with 13 bases lying between them. This CDR3 spans 14 amino acids. Germline V lookup: CDR1 PRHDT, CDR2 FYEKMQ (reference sequence). As DNA, the CDR3 is TGTGCCAGCAGCTCTCAGCCGGCGGGCACTGAAGCTTTCTTT. Translated, it gives CASSSQPAGTEAFF. Complete variable domain (other parts from reference TRBV13 and TRBJ1-1): AAGVIQSPRHLIKEKRETATLKCYPIPRHDTVYWYQQGPGQDPQFLISFYEKMQSDKGSIPDRFSAQQFSDYHSELNMSSLELGDSALYFCASSSQPAGTEAFFGQGTRLTVV.

The chain carries TRBV29-1 and TRBJ2-1; 9 nucleotides align to TRBD1. Germline loops: CDR1 SQVTM, CDR2 ANQGSEA. V gave up 1 base and J gave up 4 bases; unmatched junction bases: 8. The CDR3 loop spans 16 amino acids. CDR3 coding DNA: TGCAGCGTTGAAGGTCGACAGGGGGGGTCTTACAATGAGCAGTTCTTC. Translation gives CSVEGRQGGSYNEQFF.

The rearrangement uses TRBV28 and TRBJ1-5; 7 nucleotides agree with TRBD1. Trimming removed 7 bases from V and 4 bases from J; junction bases left unmatched: 10. CDR1 and CDR2 from the germline V gene are MDHEN and SYDVKM. CDR3 length: 15 residues. The DNA of the CDR3 is TGTGCCAGCAATGTTGGAGACAGGGAGAATCAGCCCCAGCATTTT. This sequence encodes CASNVGDRENQPQHF.

This clone was observed once. This chain links TRBV5-1 with TRBJ2-3, with TRBD2 identical over 9 bases. Unmatched junction bases numbered 7, after V lost 7 bases and J lost 4 bases. CDR1 SGHRS and CDR2 YFSETQ come from the germline V gene. This CDR3 has 14 amino acids. The CDR3 sequence: CASGSGRTPDTQYF. In nucleotides, the CDR3 is TGCGCCAGCGGAAGCGGGAGGACCCCAGATACGCAGTATTTT.

The chain links TRBV5-5 to TRBJ1-2; D perhaps matches TRBD1 (5 bases). The CDR3 sequence is 16 residues long. Looked up from germline, CDR1 is SGHKS and CDR2 is YYEKEE (reference sequence). V lost 4 bases and J 2 bases, leaving 18 bases between the germline ends. The CDR3 sequence: CASSPSYDSPNYGYTF. The CDR3 nucleotides read TGTGCCAGCAGCCCCAGTTACGACAGTCCGAACTATGGCTACACCTTC.

This clone was observed a single time. DNA for the CDR3: TGTGCCAGCAGCCCGGACCGGGACACAGATACGCAGTATTTT. This sequence encodes CASSPDRDTDTQYF. The chain couples TRBV14 to TRBJ2-3, with D perhaps matching TRBD2 (5 bases). Germline V gene sequence: CDR1 SGHDN, CDR2 FVKESK. With 4 bases removed from V and 2 bases from J, the gap between germline ends came to 10 bases. This CDR3 is built from 14 residues.

A few counts support this clone. This chain uses TRBV19 with TRBJ1-1; D perhaps matches TRBD1 (5 bases). Between the trimmed V and J ends, which lost 6 bases and 8 bases, there was a span of 13 bases. The CDR3 extends over 12 amino acids. Germline values: CDR1 LNHDA, CDR2 SQIVND (reference sequence). CDR3 DNA sequence: TGTGCCAGTAGCAGGTGGGGGGGAGAAGCTTTCTTT. It is translated as CASSRWGGEAFF.

The chain is built from TRBV19 and TRBJ1-3; unclear D gene. This CDR3 comprises 16 residues. The V gene lost 1 base and the J gene lost 0 bases, with 10 bases spanning the gap. Germline V gives CDR1 LNHDA, CDR2 SQIVND (reference sequence). The CDR3 spells CASSIVAGNSGNTIYF. DNA for the CDR3: TGTGCCAGTAGTATAGTAGCCGGAAACTCTGGAAACACCATATATTTT.

The J gene is TRBJ2-7, the V gene TRBV7-3; D remains unclear. The CDR3 covers 13 residues. Germline V CDR1 and CDR2: SGHTA, FQGTGA. Trimming shortened V by 2 bases and J by 1 base, and 6 bases separated the two germline ends. CDR3 region: CASSLWASYEQYF. For the CDR3, the DNA is TGTGCCAGCAGCTTATGGGCTTCCTACGAGCAGTACTTC.

This rearrangement joins TRBV4-2 to TRBJ2-1; a weak D match, TRBD2 (5 bases). The CDR3 length is 15 residues. The V end lost 3 bases, the J end lost 0 bases, and 9 bases lay between the germline ends. The V gene's germline CDR1 is LGHNA and CDR2 YNFKEQ. The CDR3, as DNA: TGTGCCAGCAGCCAGGACTTCAGCTCCTACAATGAGCAGTTCTTC. Translation: CASSQDFSSYNEQFF.